This record concerns one T cell receptor beta chain sequence. Its antigen is unknown. The record has no base qualities; no much larger clone is one base away. These data come from a study of blood T cell repertoires in COVID-19 (dated by TCRdb to about 2020). Notes on the research overall: Collaborator samples came from the United States, Italy and Spain and covered acute and convalescent phases of COVID-19. Nearly every sample came with metadata listing a de-identified subject ID, COVID-19 status, age in years and sex. The repertoires were released in a freely available public database intended as a resource for research on the immune response to SARS-CoV-2. The dataset comprised deeply sampled blood TCRbeta repertoires from subjects exposed to, actively infected with, or recovered from COVID-19. Where available, HLA class I and class II types were obtained from metadata supplied by the sample provider rather than from assay-based typing. The material from the prospective study consisted of cDNA or gDNA derived from T cells, B-cell-depleted T cells, or PBMCs. The samples were drawn from two sources: the first 160 participants of the ongoing ImmuneRACE study, and 1,200 or so subjects contributed by 6 global collaborators. General study outcomes and caveats: Clinical and demographic metadata were provided uncurated, with the amount varying by source and participant.

V drops 5 bases and J drops 2 bases, leaving 13 bases in between. Via the germline V gene, CDR1 is SGHRS and CDR2 YFSETQ. The CDR3 starts with the cysteine, ends with the phenylalanine, and has 14 residues. CDR3 DNA is the only sequence kept; it has 42 bases, read in frame from the first base. Collaborating institutions collected whole blood in K2EDTA tubes following their own protocols. For TCRbeta analysis, collaborators shipped samples as frozen whole blood, isolated PBMCs, or DNA extracted from either of those sample types. TCRbeta CDR3 regions were amplified from genomic DNA by means of the immunoSEQ Assay, a bias-controlled multiplex PCR. Concerning the study's data processing: Within the assay, amplification of reference gene primers was used to estimate how many nucleated cells each sample contained. To quantify the absolute abundance of each unique TCRbeta CDR3 rearrangement, sequence reads were collapsed and filtered. For each sample, productive Simpson clonality was calculated as the square root of Simpson's diversity index over productive rearrangements. Here the immuneACCESS table is served through TCRdb, limited to in-frame sequences with V and J called. Missing clones are a known gap in these copies; in checked studies unresolved V genes cover under half, and the rest lacks a known reason. The V and J calls and clone size were taken over from that table, and D and trimming were inferred from the DNA. Here the sample has over 80,000 clones; approximately 87% occur a single time. Just under 20% of the sample lies in the top ten.

Sequencing was done on a sample of peripheral blood. The clonotype originates from a human donor in a cohort sampled during active COVID-19. The chain is assembled from TRBV5-1 and TRBJ1-1; tentative D gene TRBD1, with 5 bases matching. The CDR3 is CASSGSGLNTEAFF. DNA sequence: TGCGCCAGCAGTGGCTCAGGGCTAAACACTGAAGCTTTCTTT.